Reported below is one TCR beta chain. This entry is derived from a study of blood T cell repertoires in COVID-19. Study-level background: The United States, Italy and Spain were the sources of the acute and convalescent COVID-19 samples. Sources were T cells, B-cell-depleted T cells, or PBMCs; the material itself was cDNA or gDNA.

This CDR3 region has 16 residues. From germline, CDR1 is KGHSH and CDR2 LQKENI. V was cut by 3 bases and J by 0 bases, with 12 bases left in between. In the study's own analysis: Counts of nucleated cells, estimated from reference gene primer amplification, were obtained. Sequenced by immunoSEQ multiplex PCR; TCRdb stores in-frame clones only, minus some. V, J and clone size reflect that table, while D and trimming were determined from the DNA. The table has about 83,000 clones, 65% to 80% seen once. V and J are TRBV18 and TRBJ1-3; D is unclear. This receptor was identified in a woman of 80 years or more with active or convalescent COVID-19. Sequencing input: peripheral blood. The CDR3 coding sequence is TGTGCCAGCTCACCCCAGCGAACGAGCTCTGGAAACACCATATATTTT. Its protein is CASSPQRTSSGNTIYF.